These 9 T cell receptor beta chains were sequenced from one sample in a study of T cells in women clearing cervical HPV infection (dated by TCRdb to the late 2010s). The method behind the library was the immunoSEQ multiplex PCR assay. TCRdb re-hosts the immuneACCESS table, in-frame sequences only. Its copies lack some clones; in the studies checked, an unresolved V gene accounts for under half of them, and the cause for the rest is not known. The sample has over 30,000 clones on record. Of the sample, 4.5% to 6% is held by the ten largest clones. What was sequenced was blood buffy coat. Receptors were obtained from a woman aged 18 to 75 with a cervical HPV16 infection that either progressed to CIN3+ or cleared (not recorded which).

Note on this clone: The read finishes 3 residues shy of the CDR3 end, and the germline J gene is used to complete it. The chain combines TRBV12-3 or TRBV12-4 with TRBJ1-4; D perhaps matches TRBD1 (6 bases). Trimming stripped 6 bases from V and 8 bases from J, with 16 bases between. The CDR3 is made up of 14 amino acids. The sequenced part of the CDR3 DNA is TGTGCCAGCAGCAACAGGGCTGAGGAAGAAAAA. Translated, it gives CASSNRAEEEK. The whole CDR3 region reads CASSNRAEEEKLFF.

To note about this clone: The DNA ends 3 residues before the CDR3 does, and the rest of the CDR3 is filled in from the germline J gene. The chain has TRBV7-8 and TRBJ2-7; tentatively, D is TRBD1 (6 bases). Deletions cut 0 bases from V and 0 bases from J, with 6 bases between. Germline-derived CDR1 and CDR2 are SGHVS and FQNEAQ. The CDR3 has 14 amino acids. The CDR3: CASSLADSSYEQYF. The CDR3 bases that were read are TGTGCCAGCAGCTTAGCGGACAGCTCCTACGAG.

On this clone itself: The sequence runs out 3 residues before the end of the CDR3; the remainder is reconstructed from the germline J gene. V gene TRBV3-1 (or the pseudogene TRBV3-2) combines with J gene TRBJ2-1; TRBD1 matches at 11 bases. CDR1 and CDR2 from the germline V gene are LGHDT and YNNKEL (reference sequence). J lost 5 bases, V lost 5 bases, and 5 bases had no gene match. CDR3 size: 15 residues. CDR3 in amino acids: CASSDRDRGDNEQFF. Partial CDR3 DNA: TGTGCCAGCAGCGACCGGGACAGGGGGGACAATGAG.

Concerning this clone: The CDR3 is cut off 3 residues early in the read; its end comes from the germline J gene. The chain employs TRBV20-1 and TRBJ1-1; D gene unclear. Trimming pared 1 base from V and 7 bases from J, leaving 10 bases between. This CDR3 comprises 12 residues. The germline V gene has CDR1 DFQATT and CDR2 SNEGSKA (reference sequence). Partial CDR3 DNA: TGCAGTGCTAGAGGAGGGTTTGGTGAA. This encodes CSARGGFGE. The whole CDR3 reads CSARGGFGEAFF.

Notes on this clone: The read finishes 3 residues shy of the CDR3 end, and the germline J gene is used to complete it. This chain joins TRBV6-1 and TRBJ1-2; D remains unclear. The CDR3 extends over 13 amino acids. Germline CDR1 and CDR2: MNHNS and SASEGT. The ends were cut back, 1 base at V and 4 bases at J, with 7 bases in the middle. CDR3: CASSEGRGYGYTF. The DNA read from the CDR3 is TGTGCCAGCAGTGAAGGCAGAGGCTATGGC.

About this clone itself: The read terminates 3 residues ahead of where the CDR3 ends, so the germline J gene completes it. The rearrangement joins TRBV5-1 to TRBJ2-7; 10 nucleotides agree with TRBD1. V lost 4 bases, J lost 3 bases, and 4 bases stayed unmatched. Germline CDR1 SGHRS, CDR2 YFSETQ. CDR3 size: 14 residues. This CDR3 is CASSLGTGVYEQYF. CDR3 DNA, as far as it was read: TGCGCCAGCAGCCTCGGGACAGGGGTCTACGAG.

About this clone: The read ends 3 residues shy of where the CDR3 ends; the end is completed using the germline J gene. The V and J genes are TRBV19 and TRBJ1-1; 7 positions match TRBD1. V was pared by 4 bases and J by 1 base, with 3 bases of the junction left unmatched. Germline V gene sequence: CDR1 LNHDA, CDR2 SQIVND (reference sequence). The CDR3 is 14 amino acids. The CDR3 protein is CASSTGQANTEAFF. The CDR3 bases that were read are TGTGCCAGTAGTACCGGACAGGCGAACACTGAA. Combining the CDR3 with reference TRBV19 and TRBJ1-1 gives the whole variable domain DGGITQSPKYLFRKEGQNVTLSCEQNLNHDAMYWYRQDPGQGLRLIYYSQIVNDFQKGDIAEGYSVSREKKESFPLTVTSAQKNPTAFYLCASSTGQANTEAFFGQGTRLTVV.

In the case of this clone: The read terminates 3 residues before the CDR3 end, so the remaining end is supplied by the germline J gene. The V and J genes are TRBV9 and TRBJ2-3, with 9 bases that match TRBD1. Germline-derived CDR1 and CDR2 are SGDLS and YYNGEE. V shed 0 bases, J shed 5 bases, and the junction held 7 bases outside the gene matches. This CDR3 is built from 16 residues. CDR3 in amino acids: CASSVATQGAGDTQYF. CDR3 bases read: TGTGCCAGCAGCGTAGCTACACAGGGGGCGGGAGATACG.

Worth noting for this clone: The observed sequence ends 3 residues before the CDR3 terminus, with the missing tail filled in from the germline J gene. The chain joins TRBV6-4 to TRBJ1-2; 7 nucleotides align to TRBD1. V shed 0 bases and J 4 bases; nucleotides not matched to a gene: 14. This CDR3 contains 18 residues. Looked up from germline, CDR1 is MRHNA and CDR2 is SNTAGT. The CDR3: CASSDSSAPTGQGYGYTF. CDR3 DNA, as far as it was read: TGTGCCAGCAGTGACTCCTCTGCACCGACAGGGCAAGGCTATGGC.